Listed here is a single TCR beta chain. The target of this receptor is not known. No much larger clonotype is one base removed from it; base qualities were not supplied. The data originate from a study of T cell changes during pregnancy in multiple sclerosis (dated by TCRdb to the late 2010s). In the study overall: The study looked at changes in the T cell repertoire across pregnancy in women with multiple sclerosis.

Reading from cysteine to phenylalanine, the CDR3 counts 16 amino acids. Of all the DNA, just the CDR3 is kept, 48 bases in frame from base 1. The germline V and J ends show losses of 1 base and 8 bases respectively, and no gene match explains 8 bases of the junction. The germline V gene yields SGHVS for CDR1 and FNYEAQ for CDR2. Libraries were prepared through the immunoSEQ multiplex PCR assay. TCRdb took over this immuneACCESS table, retaining in-frame rearrangements with V and J assigned. Such tables are incomplete; in checked studies, under half of the missing clones stem from an unresolved V gene, and the remainder is unexplained. For this sample there are 50,000 or so clones; approximately 90% appear just once. Approximately 8% of the sample is in the top ten clones.

This TCR was recovered from a female donor with multiple sclerosis, enrolled in a pregnancy study. The sequence links TRBV7-6 to TRBJ2-1; TRBD2 fits 10 bases in the junction. The specimen was CD8+ T cells from peripheral blood mononuclear cells, collected in the second trimester of pregnancy. The CDR3 amino acid sequence is: CASSLEVAGGGDEQFF. In nucleotides, the sequence is TGTGCCAGCAGCTTAGAGGTAGCGGGGGGAGGGGATGAGCAGTTCTTC. Reference TRBV7-6 and TRBJ2-1 genes cover what lies past the CDR3, so the full variable domain is GAGVSQSPRYKVTKRGQDVALRCDPISGHVSLYWYRQALGQGPEFLTYFNYEAQQDKSGLPNDRFSAERPEGSISTLTIQRTEQRDSAMYRCASSLEVAGGGDEQFFGPGTRLTVL.